This T cell receptor (beta chain) appears in the sequencing data of a study of monozygotic twins with inflammatory bowel disease. UMIs bearing a 6-nucleotide sample barcode were added through template switching. Amplification used two nested PCRs: approximately 16 cycles, then 9 cycles, on TCRalpha/TCRbeta cDNA. After re-calling the 5' RACE reads, TCRdb lists one entry per CDR3 protein, DNA absent. The sample yields 300,000 to 350,000 distinct CDR3 sequences, of which the top ten take up approximately 2%. Points on this clonotype: Its target is unknown.

This CDR3 has 15 residues. CDR1 SGHRS and CDR2 YFSETQ come from the germline V gene. Study results and limitations: Part of the variability in patient repertoires may have come from differing immunosuppressive treatments.

The sample taken for sequencing was blood. The chain carries TRBV5-1 and TRBJ1-4. This TCR was sampled from a human donor with ulcerative colitis or Crohn's disease, or a healthy co-twin of an affected twin (not recorded which). CDR3: CASSPDGYLDEKLFF.